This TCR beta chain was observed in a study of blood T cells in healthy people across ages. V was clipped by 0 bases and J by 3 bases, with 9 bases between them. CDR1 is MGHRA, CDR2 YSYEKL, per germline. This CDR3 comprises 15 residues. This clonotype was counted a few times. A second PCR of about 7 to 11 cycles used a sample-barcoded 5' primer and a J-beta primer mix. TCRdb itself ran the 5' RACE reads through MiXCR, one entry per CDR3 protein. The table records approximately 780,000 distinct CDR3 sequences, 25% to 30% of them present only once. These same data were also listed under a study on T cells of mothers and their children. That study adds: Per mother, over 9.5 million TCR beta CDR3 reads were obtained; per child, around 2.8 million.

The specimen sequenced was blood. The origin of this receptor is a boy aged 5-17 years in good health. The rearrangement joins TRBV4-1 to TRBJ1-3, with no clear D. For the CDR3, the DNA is TGCGCCAGCAGCCAAGATTGGGCATTTGGAAACACCATATATTTT. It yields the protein CASSQDWAFGNTIYF.